This is a list of T cell receptor beta chains from one sample in a study of persistence of HIV-infected CD4 T cells. Sequencing used immunoSEQ multiplex PCR; TCRdb keeps in-frame clones, though not all of them. The table records some 30,000 clones, 82% of them present only once. Antigens for these TCRs are unknown. The starting material was CD4+ T cells sorted from PBMCs after 18-hour stimulation, obtained from a patient who received antiretroviral therapy. The source of these receptors is an adult woman with HIV who was CMV-seropositive. The conserved cysteine and the conserved F or W are not part of the CDR3 here. The order of the fields is V gene, CDR3 protein.

TRBV5-4	ASSLGGTRLTAGGYT
TRBV10-3	AISYESGTQETQY
TRBV19	ASSDHRGSQETQY
TRBV7-6	ASSPAPGGGYNEQF
TRBV30	AWSGYRDPGELF
TRBV6-5	ASVRTDYYGYT
TRBV6-5	ASSPGGAWEKLF
TRBV9	ASSVGPTRQQNIQY
TRBV5-1	ASSLGTGSMNTEAF
TRBV29-1	SVVLGSGTEAF
TRBV7-8	ASSFHRQGNTEAF
TRBV15	ATSRDEDTQY
TRBV19	ASIRTGTSPYEKLF
TRBV12-1	ASPLIRASTDTQY
TRBV7-2	ASSPWALDSEAF
TRBV3-1/TRBV3-2	ASSQGDRAGPDLIDEQF
TRBV7-2	ASRGDSSNTEAF
TRBV7-8	ASSRGRYSYEQY
TRBV18	ASSRRQGGSTDTQY
TRBV6-1	ASSESGDTIY
TRBV19	ASQGQFNQPQH
TRBV5-1	ASSAGLANTGELF
TRBV19	ASSIGGIGNTIY
TRBV6-2/TRBV6-3	ASSYSGQIHT
TRBV18	ASSLDRHANYGYT